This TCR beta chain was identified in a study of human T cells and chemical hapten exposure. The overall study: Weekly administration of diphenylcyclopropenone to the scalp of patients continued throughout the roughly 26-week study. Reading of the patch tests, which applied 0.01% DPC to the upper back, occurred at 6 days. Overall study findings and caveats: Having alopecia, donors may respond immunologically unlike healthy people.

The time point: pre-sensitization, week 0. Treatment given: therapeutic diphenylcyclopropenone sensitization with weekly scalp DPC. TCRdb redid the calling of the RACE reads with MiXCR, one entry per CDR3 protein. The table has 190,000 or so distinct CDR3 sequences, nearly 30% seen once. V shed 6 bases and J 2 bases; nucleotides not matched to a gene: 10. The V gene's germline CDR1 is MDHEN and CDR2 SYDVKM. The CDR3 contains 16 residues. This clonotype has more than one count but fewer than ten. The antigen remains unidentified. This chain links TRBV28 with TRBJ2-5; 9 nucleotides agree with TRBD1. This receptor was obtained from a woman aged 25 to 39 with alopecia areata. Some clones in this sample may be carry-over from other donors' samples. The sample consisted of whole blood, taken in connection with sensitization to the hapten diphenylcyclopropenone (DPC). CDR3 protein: CASSSHMGQGQETQYF. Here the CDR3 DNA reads TGTGCCAGCAGCTCTCACATGGGACAGGGACAAGAGACCCAGTACTTC.